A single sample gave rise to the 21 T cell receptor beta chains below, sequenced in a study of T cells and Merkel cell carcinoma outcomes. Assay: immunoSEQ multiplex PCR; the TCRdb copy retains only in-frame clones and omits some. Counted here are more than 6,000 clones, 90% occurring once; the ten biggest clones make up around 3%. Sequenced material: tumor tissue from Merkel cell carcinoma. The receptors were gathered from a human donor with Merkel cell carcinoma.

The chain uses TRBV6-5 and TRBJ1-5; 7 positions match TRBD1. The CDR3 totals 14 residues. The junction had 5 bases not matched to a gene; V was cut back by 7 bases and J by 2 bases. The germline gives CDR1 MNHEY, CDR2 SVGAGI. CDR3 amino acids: CASTPTGGNQPQHF. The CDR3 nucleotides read TGTGCCAGCACCCCTACAGGGGGCAATCAGCCCCAGCATTTT.

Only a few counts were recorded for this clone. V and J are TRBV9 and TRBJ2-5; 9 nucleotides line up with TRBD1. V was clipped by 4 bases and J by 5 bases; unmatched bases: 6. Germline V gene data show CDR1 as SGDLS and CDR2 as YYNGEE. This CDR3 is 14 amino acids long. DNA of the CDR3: TGTGCCAGCAGCCCACGGACAGGGGTCGAGACCCAGTACTTC. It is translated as CASSPRTGVETQYF.

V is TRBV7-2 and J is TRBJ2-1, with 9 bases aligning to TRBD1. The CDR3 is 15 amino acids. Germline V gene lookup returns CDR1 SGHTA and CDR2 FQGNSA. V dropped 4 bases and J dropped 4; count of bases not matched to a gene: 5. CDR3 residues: CASSSGTGRYNEQFF. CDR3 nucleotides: TGTGCCAGCAGCTCCGGGACAGGGAGGTACAATGAGCAGTTCTTC.

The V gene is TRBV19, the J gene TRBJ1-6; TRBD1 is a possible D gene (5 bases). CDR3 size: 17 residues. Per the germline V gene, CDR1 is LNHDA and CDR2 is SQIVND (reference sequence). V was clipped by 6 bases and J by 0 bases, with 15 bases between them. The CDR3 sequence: CASRRDGPSSYNSPLHF. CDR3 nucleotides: TGTGCCAGTAGAAGGGACGGACCGAGCTCCTATAATTCACCCCTCCACTTT.

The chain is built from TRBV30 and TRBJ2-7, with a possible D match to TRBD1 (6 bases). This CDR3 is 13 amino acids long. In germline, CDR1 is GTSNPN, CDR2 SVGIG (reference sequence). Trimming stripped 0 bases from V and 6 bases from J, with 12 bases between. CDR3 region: CAWSVGLGGEQYV. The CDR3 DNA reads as TGTGCCTGGAGTGTAGGGTTAGGGGGCGAGCAGTACGTC.

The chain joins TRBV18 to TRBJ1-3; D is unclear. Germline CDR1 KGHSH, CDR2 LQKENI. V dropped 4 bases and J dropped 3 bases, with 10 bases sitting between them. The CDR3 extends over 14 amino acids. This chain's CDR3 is CASSLSIDGNTIYF. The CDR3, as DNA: TGTGCCAGCTCACTCAGTATCGATGGAAACACCATATATTTT.

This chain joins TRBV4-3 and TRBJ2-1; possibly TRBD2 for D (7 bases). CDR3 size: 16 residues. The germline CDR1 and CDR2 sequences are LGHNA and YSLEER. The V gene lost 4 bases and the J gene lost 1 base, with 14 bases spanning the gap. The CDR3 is CASSRGGGDSYNEQFF. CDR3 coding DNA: TGCGCCAGCAGCCGTGGGGGGGGCGATTCCTACAATGAGCAGTTCTTC.

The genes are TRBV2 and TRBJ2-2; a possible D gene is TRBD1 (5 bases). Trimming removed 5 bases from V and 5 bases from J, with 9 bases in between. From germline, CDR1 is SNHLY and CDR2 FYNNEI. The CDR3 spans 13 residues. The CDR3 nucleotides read TGTGCCAGCAGTTTCCAGGGTACCGGGGAGCTGTTTTTT. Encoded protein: CASSFQGTGELFF.

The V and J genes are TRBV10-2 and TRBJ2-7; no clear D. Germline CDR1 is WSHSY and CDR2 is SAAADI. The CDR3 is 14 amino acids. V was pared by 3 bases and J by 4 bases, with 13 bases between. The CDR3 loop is CASSEQSRSYEQYV. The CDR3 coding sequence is TGCGCCAGCAGTGAACAGTCTAGATCGTACGAGCAGTACGTC.

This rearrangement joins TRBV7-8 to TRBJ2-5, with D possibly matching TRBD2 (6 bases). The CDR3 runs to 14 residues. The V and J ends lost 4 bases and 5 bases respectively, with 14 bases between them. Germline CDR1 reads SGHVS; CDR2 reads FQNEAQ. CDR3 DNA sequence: TGTGCCAGCAGCTCGACGGCTGGAGGGGAGACCCAGTACTTC. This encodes CASSSTAGGETQYF.

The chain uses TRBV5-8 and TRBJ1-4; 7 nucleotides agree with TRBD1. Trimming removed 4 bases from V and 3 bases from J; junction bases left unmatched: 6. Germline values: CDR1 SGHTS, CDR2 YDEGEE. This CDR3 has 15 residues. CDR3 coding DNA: TGTGCCAGCAGCGACAGGGTCCGCTCTAATGAAAAACTGTTTTTT. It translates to CASSDRVRSNEKLFF.

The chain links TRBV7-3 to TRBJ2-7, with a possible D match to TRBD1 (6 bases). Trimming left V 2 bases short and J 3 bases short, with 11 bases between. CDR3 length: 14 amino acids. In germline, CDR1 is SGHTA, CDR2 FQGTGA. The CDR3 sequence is CASSLGGADYEQYF. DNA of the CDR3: TGTGCCAGCAGCTTAGGGGGCGCCGACTACGAGCAGTACTTC.

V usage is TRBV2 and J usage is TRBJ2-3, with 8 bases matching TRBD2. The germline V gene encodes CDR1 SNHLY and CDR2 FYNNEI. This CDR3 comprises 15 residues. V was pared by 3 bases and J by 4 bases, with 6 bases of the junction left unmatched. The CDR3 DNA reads TGTGCCAGCAGTGATCGGGGGGGGTCGGCAGATACGCAGTATTTT. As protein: CASSDRGGSADTQYF.

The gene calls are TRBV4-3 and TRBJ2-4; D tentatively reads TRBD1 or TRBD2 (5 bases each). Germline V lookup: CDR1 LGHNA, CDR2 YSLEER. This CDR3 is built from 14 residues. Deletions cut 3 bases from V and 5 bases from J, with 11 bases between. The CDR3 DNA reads TGCGCCAGCAGCCATGGGATGGGGGAAAACATTCAGTACTTC. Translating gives CASSHGMGENIQYF.

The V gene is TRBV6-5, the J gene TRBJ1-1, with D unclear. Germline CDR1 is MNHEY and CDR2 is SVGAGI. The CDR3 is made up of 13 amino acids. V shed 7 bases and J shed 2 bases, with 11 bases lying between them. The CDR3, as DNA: TGTGCCAGCACCTTTCCTGGTAACACTGAAGCTTTCTTT. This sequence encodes CASTFPGNTEAFF.

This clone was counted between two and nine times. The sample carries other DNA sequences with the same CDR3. The CDR3 DNA follows: TGCAGCGTTGAATCAGGAGACATTAAAAACATTCAGTACTTC. Translating gives CSVESGDIKNIQYF. This chain uses TRBV29-1 with TRBJ2-4; D not resolved. V was clipped by 2 bases and J by 4 bases, with 12 bases between them. The length of the CDR3 is 14 residues. CDR1 SQVTM and CDR2 ANQGSEA come from the germline V gene.

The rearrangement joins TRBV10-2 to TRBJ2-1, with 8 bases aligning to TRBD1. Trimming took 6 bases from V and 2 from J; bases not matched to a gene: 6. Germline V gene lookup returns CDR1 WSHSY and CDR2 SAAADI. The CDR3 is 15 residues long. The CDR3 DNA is TGCGCCAGCAGCCCCGGACAGGGAACCTACAATGAGCAGTTCTTC. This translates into CASSPGQGTYNEQFF.

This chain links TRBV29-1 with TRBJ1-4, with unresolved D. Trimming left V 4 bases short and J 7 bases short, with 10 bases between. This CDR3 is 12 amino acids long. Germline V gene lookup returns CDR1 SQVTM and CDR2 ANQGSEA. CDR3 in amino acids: CSVAEVGEKLFF. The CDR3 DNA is TGCAGCGTTGCGGAAGTGGGTGAAAAACTGTTTTTT.

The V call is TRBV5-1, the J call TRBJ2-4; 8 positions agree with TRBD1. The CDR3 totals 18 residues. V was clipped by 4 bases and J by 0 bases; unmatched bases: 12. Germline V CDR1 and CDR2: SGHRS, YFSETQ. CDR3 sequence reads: CASSPGTGSTLAKNIQYF. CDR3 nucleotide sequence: TGCGCCAGCAGCCCCGGGACAGGTTCAACTCTAGCCAAAAACATTCAGTACTTC. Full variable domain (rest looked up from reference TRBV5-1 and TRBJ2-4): KAGVTQTPRYLIKTRGQQVTLSCSPISGHRSVSWYQQTPGQGLQFLFEYFSETQRNKGNFPGRFSGRQFSNSRSEMNVSTLELGDSALYLCASSPGTGSTLAKNIQYFGAGTRLSVL.

In DNA, the CDR3 is TGTGCCAGCAGCGACCCGGGACAGGGGAATGAGCAGTTCTTC. This encodes CASSDPGQGNEQFF. V usage is TRBV21-1 and J usage is TRBJ2-1; the D call in the table, TRBD1, was not verified against the DNA. TRBV21-1 is a known pseudogene. This CDR3 spans 14 amino acids.

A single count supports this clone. CDR3 sequence (DNA): TGCAGCGTTTTGGACAGGGCGAGGGGAGATACGCAGTATTTT. Translation gives CSVLDRARGDTQYF. The V call is TRBV29-1, the J call TRBJ2-3; TRBD1 agrees at 8 bases. This CDR3 comprises 14 residues. After removal of 5 bases from V and 5 bases from J, the junction contained 9 bases not matched to a gene. Germline V gene data show CDR1 as SQVTM and CDR2 as ANQGSEA.